What follows are 29 T cell receptor beta chains derived from one specimen sequenced in a study of T cells after posttransplantation cyclophosphamide. Cyclophosphamide on days +3 and +4 followed busulfan-fludarabine conditioning and a marrow graft. Only in-frame clones appear in the TCRdb table, and some are missing; sequencing was by immunoSEQ multiplex PCR. The sample yields roughly 10,000 clones, without any singletons. The sample consisted of PBMCs, taken after allogeneic stem cell transplant with posttransplant cyclophosphamide. All receptors derive from a female patient aged 35-55 years who received an allogeneic stem cell transplant from a related donor, was CMV-positive, and had no GVHD. Some T cells may be the graft donor's.

This clone was counted ten times or more. The chain is built from TRBV5-1 and TRBJ1-1, with 10 bases fitting TRBD1. J lost 4 bases, V lost 8 bases, and 17 bases had no gene match. CDR1 is SGHRS and CDR2 is YFSETQ in the germline V gene. The CDR3 is made up of 17 amino acids. For the CDR3, the DNA is TGCGCCAGTAGTTACGTTTTTGGACAGGGGGGTCGCACTGAAGCTTTCTTT. It translates to CASSYVFGQGGRTEAFF.

This clone was recorded many times. V and J are TRBV7-9 and TRBJ2-6; D not certain. V lost 1 base and J lost 0, with 16 bases in between. The CDR3 spans 19 residues. CDR1 is SEHNR, CDR2 FQNEAQ, per germline (reference sequence). This CDR3 reads CASSLGRPQGYSGANVLTF. The CDR3 bases are TGTGCCAGCAGCTTAGGCCGACCGCAAGGGTACTCTGGGGCCAACGTCCTGACTTTC.

This clone was seen at least ten times. The chain uses TRBV7-9 and TRBJ1-2; D possibly corresponds to TRBD1 (5 bases). The V end was cut by 2 bases, the J end by 4 bases, with 17 bases between. Germline V gene sequence: CDR1 SEHNR, CDR2 FQNEAQ (reference sequence). CDR3 size: 16 residues. CDR3 bases: TGTGCCAGCAGCTTAACGGAGGTGGGGCGCTTCTATGGCTACACCTTC. The encoded protein is CASSLTEVGRFYGYTF.

This clone was recorded many times. The chain couples TRBV5-1 to TRBJ1-4; 10 positions match TRBD1. Germline V CDR1 and CDR2: SGHRS, YFSETQ. CDR3 size: 13 residues. The ends lost 4 bases at V and 11 bases at J; junction bases unmatched: 5. The CDR3 loop reads CASSGGTGDKLFF. CDR3 in DNA: TGCGCCAGCAGCGGCGGGACAGGGGATAAACTGTTTTTT. Complete variable domain (other parts from reference TRBV5-1 and TRBJ1-4): KAGVTQTPRYLIKTRGQQVTLSCSPISGHRSVSWYQQTPGQGLQFLFEYFSETQRNKGNFPGRFSGRQFSNSRSEMNVSTLELGDSALYLCASSGGTGDKLFFGSGTQLSVL.

This clone was picked up many times. The chain has TRBV7-9 and TRBJ1-4; the D gene is possibly TRBD1 (5 bases). The CDR3 consists of 15 residues. Between the trimmed V and J ends, which lost 5 bases and 5 bases, there was a span of 15 bases. Germline V gene sequence: CDR1 SEHNR, CDR2 FQNEAQ (reference sequence). The CDR3 DNA reads as TGTGCCAGCAGCGAATTACAAGACAGAAATGAAAAACTGTTTTTT. This sequence encodes CASSELQDRNEKLFF.

Many counts were recorded for this clone. The chain carries TRBV7-9 and TRBJ1-1; unclear D gene. V was cut by 8 bases and J by 1 base, with 11 bases left in between. Germline CDR1 SEHNR, CDR2 FQNEAQ (reference sequence). The CDR3 has 13 amino acids. The CDR3 nucleotides are TGTGCCAGCGACAAGACCCCGAACACTGAAGCTTTCTTT. Its translation: CASDKTPNTEAFF.

There are a few counts of this clone. This may be a read error, as it is one base from a much larger clone. This chain links TRBV6-1 with TRBJ2-7, with D possibly matching TRBD1 (6 bases). Germline assignment: CDR1 MNHNS and CDR2 SASEGT. The CDR3 is 16 amino acids. The CDR3 spells CVSSEFGGAVAYEQYF. For the CDR3, the DNA is TGTGTCAGCAGTGAATTTGGGGGCGCGGTGGCCTACGAGCAGTACTTC.

The sample holds many counts of this clone. This chain uses TRBV9 with TRBJ1-1, with D uncertain. This CDR3 is 13 amino acids long. The germline V gene encodes CDR1 SGDLS and CDR2 YYNGEE. The ends were cut back, 0 bases at V and 4 bases at J, with 7 bases in the middle. The CDR3 loop reads CASSVGAPTEAFF. The CDR3 DNA is TGTGCCAGCAGCGTAGGGGCTCCCACTGAAGCTTTCTTT.

This clone came up many times. The chain couples TRBV6-6 to TRBJ1-2, with 8 positions matching TRBD1. After removal of 6 bases from V and 6 bases from J, the junction contained 6 bases not matched to a gene. This CDR3 is 13 amino acids long. Germline V gene lookup returns CDR1 MNHNY and CDR2 SVGAGI (reference sequence). The CDR3 DNA is TGTGCCAGCAGCCCTTCAGGGGGCAATGGCTACACCTTC. Encoded protein: CASSPSGGNGYTF.

At least ten counts were recorded for this clone. The chain carries TRBV11-2 and TRBJ2-3, with D possibly TRBD1 on 5 matching bases. Trimming took 4 bases from V and 0 from J, leaving 14 bases between them. The CDR3 contains 16 residues. Germline V gene lookup returns CDR1 SGHAT and CDR2 FQNNGV. CDR3 DNA sequence: TGTGCCAGCAGCTCGTTTGACAGAACCAGCACAGATACGCAGTATTTT. Amino acids: CASSSFDRTSTDTQYF.

Worth noting for this clone: A much larger clonotype is one base distant, so this may be a read error. The same CDR3 arises from other DNA sequences in this sample as well. This chain connects TRBV9 to TRBJ2-7, with D maybe TRBD1 (5 bases). Germline V CDR1 and CDR2: SGDLS, YYNGEE. The CDR3 is made up of 15 amino acids. With 5 bases removed from V and 2 bases from J, the gap between germline ends came to 17 bases. The CDR3 DNA follows: TGTGCCAGCAGTATCAAACAGGAGACGGCCTACGAGCAGTACTTC. Translated, it gives CASSIKQETAYEQYF. The full variable domain, in which reference TRBV9 and TRBJ2-7 provide the parts outside the CDR3, is DSGVTQTPKHLITATGQRVTLRCSPRSGDLSVYWYQQSLDQGLQFLIQYYNGEERAKGNILERFSAQQFPDLHSELNLSSLELGDSALYFCASSIKQETAYEQYFGPGTRLTVT.

This clone is labeled as medium-sized. The J gene is TRBJ1-1, the V gene TRBV7-6, with a tentative D call TRBD1 (6 bases). V lost 8 bases to trimming and J lost 4 bases, with 17 bases between them. CDR3 length: 14 amino acids. CDR1 and CDR2 from the germline V gene are SGHVS and FNYEAQ. CDR3 nucleotide sequence: TGTGCCAGCGCCGATGGGGGGGCGGGCACTGAAGCTTTCTTT. Amino acid sequence: CASADGGAGTEAFF.

V and J are TRBV2 and TRBJ2-7; TRBD2 is a possible D gene (5 bases). The J call may be faulty, since TRBJ2-1 better matches the DNA end. Germline-derived CDR1 and CDR2 are SNHLY and FYNNEI. CDR3 length equals 16 residues. DNA for the CDR3: TGTGCCAGCAGTGAAGCGCACCCGGGGATAAACTACGAGCAGTTCTTC. Its protein is CASSEAHPGINYEQFF.

This clone was detected many times. V gene TRBV5-1 combines with J gene TRBJ1-4; 9 positions agree with TRBD1. Germline assignment: CDR1 SGHRS and CDR2 YFSETQ. The CDR3 loop spans 16 amino acids. The V gene end was trimmed by 1 base and the J gene end by 4 bases; junction bases not matched to a gene: 5. The CDR3 coding sequence is TGCGCCAGCAGCTTGTCGACGGGACAGGGTAATGAAAAACTGTTTTTT. It is translated as CASSLSTGQGNEKLFF.

This clone showed up many times. CDR3 nucleotide sequence: TGTGCCAGCAGCTTAGGGAACCTAGCGGGGGGACCATACAATGAGCAGTTCTTC. Protein sequence: CASSLGNLAGGPYNEQFF. V gene TRBV7-9 combines with J gene TRBJ2-1; 11 bases agree with TRBD2. The J segment lost 4 bases and the V segment lost 1 base, leaving 9 bases of the junction unmatched. Germline V gene lookup returns CDR1 SEHNR and CDR2 FQNEAQ (reference sequence). This CDR3 region has 18 residues.

Many counts were recorded for this clone. V usage is TRBV27 and J usage is TRBJ1-5, with 7 bases matching TRBD1. The CDR3 extends over 15 amino acids. The V gene's germline CDR1 is MNHEY and CDR2 SMNVEV (reference sequence). Trimming removed 6 bases from V and 4 bases from J; junction bases left unmatched: 9. The DNA of the CDR3 is TGTGCCAGCAGCACCGGGACAGCCTTTAATCAGCCCCAGCATTTT. It specifies CASSTGTAFNQPQHF.

The table lists this clone with many counts. The V call is TRBV9, the J call TRBJ1-6; D is undetermined. CDR3 length: 14 amino acids. Germline V gives CDR1 SGDLS, CDR2 YYNGEE. V lost 4 bases and J 8 bases, leaving 13 bases between the germline ends. The CDR3 is CASSPLSGDSPLHF. CDR3 DNA sequence: TGTGCCAGCAGCCCACTCTCAGGTGATTCACCCCTCCACTTT.

This clone was picked up many times. J is TRBJ2-7 and V is TRBV5-1; TRBD1 matches at 10 bases. Germline CDR1 reads SGHRS; CDR2 reads YFSETQ. V lost 0 bases, J lost 2 bases, and 5 bases stayed unmatched. The CDR3 extends over 16 amino acids. The CDR3 loop is CASSLAGTGAAYEQYF. CDR3 DNA sequence: TGCGCCAGCAGCTTGGCCGGGACAGGGGCGGCCTACGAGCAGTACTTC.

This clone was counted many times. The chain joins TRBV29-1 to TRBJ2-3, with 7 positions matching TRBD2. V was pared by 8 bases and J by 6 bases, with 5 bases of the junction left unmatched. Germline V gene data show CDR1 as SQVTM and CDR2 as ANQGSEA. The CDR3 sequence is 11 residues long. The CDR3 sequence: CSTYGGDTQYF. CDR3 nucleotide sequence: TGCAGCACCTACGGGGGGGATACGCAGTATTTT.

This clone was found a few times. The chain joins TRBV27 to TRBJ2-3; 15 nucleotides match TRBD2. Germline V lookup: CDR1 MNHEY, CDR2 SMNVEV (reference sequence). The V gene end was trimmed by 5 bases and the J gene end by 2 bases; junction bases not matched to a gene: 8. This CDR3 comprises 18 residues. CDR3 DNA sequence: TGTGCCAGCAGTCTAGTGGGACTAGCGGGGGGAACCACAGATACGCAGTATTTT. Translating it yields CASSLVGLAGGTTDTQYF.

This clone was counted at least ten times. This rearrangement joins TRBV7-3 to TRBJ2-5, with 8 bases identical to TRBD1. Germline values: CDR1 SGHTA, CDR2 FQGTGA. This CDR3 is 13 amino acids long. V lost 5 bases and J lost 7; bases outside the gene matches: 6. The CDR3 bases are TGTGCCAGCAGCCCAGGACAGGGTGCGACCCAGTACTTC. It is translated as CASSPGQGATQYF.

This chain joins TRBV6-6 and TRBJ1-6; TRBD1 agrees at 7 bases. Germline assignment: CDR1 MNHNY and CDR2 SVGAGI (reference sequence). The ends lost 7 bases at V and 9 bases at J; junction bases unmatched: 15. The CDR3 sequence is 16 residues long. For the CDR3, the DNA is TGTGCCAGCACCATGACAGGGACCAGTTTCGGTTCACCCCTCCACTTT. It translates to CASTMTGTSFGSPLHF.

The V call is TRBV7-9, the J call TRBJ2-5; 9 positions match TRBD2. The CDR3 has 14 amino acids. CDR1 and CDR2 (germline): SEHNR, FQNEAQ (reference sequence). The V gene end was trimmed by 3 bases and the J gene end by 5 bases; junction bases not matched to a gene: 4. The CDR3 protein is CASSLAGGPETQYF. CDR3 bases: TGTGCCAGCAGCTTGGCGGGGGGGCCGGAGACCCAGTACTTC.

The sample holds many counts of this clone. The chain uses TRBV11-1 and TRBJ1-2; no clear D gene. This CDR3 is 13 amino acids long. The germline V and J ends were trimmed by 5 bases and 0 bases, with 7 bases remaining between them. Germline assignment: CDR1 SGHAT and CDR2 FQDESV (reference sequence). The CDR3 here is CASSPSANYGYTF. The DNA for the CDR3 is TGTGCCAGCAGCCCATCGGCTAACTATGGCTACACCTTC.

This clone was picked up many times. This chain uses TRBV27 with TRBJ1-2; D may be TRBD1 (5 bases). Germline lookup yields CDR1 MNHEY and CDR2 SMNVEV (reference sequence). V lost 2 bases to trimming and J lost 5 bases, with 15 bases between them. CDR3 length: 15 residues. In nucleotides, the CDR3 is TGTGCCAGCAGTTTAGTGGGACTCCCCGAATATGGCTACACCTTC. Its protein product is CASSLVGLPEYGYTF.

In its sample, this clone ranks as medium-sized. The rearrangement links TRBV5-1 to TRBJ2-2, with 9 bases that match TRBD1. V dropped 4 bases and J dropped 10; count of bases not matched to a gene: 8. The length of the CDR3 is 14 residues. Germline V lookup: CDR1 SGHRS, CDR2 YFSETQ. The CDR3 nucleotides are TGCGCCAGCAGCGTGGGACAGGGTAAGACGGAGCTGTTTTTT. It specifies CASSVGQGKTELFF.

This clone was observed many times. The rearrangement links TRBV7-3 to TRBJ1-1; TRBD1 matches 8 bases. J was trimmed by 4 bases and V by 3 bases; bases with no gene match: 4. This CDR3 is built from 14 residues. CDR1 and CDR2 (germline): SGHTA, FQGTGA. The DNA for the CDR3 is TGTGCCAGCAGCTTCGACAGGGGTACCACTGAAGCTTTCTTT. Protein: CASSFDRGTTEAFF. Full variable domain (rest looked up from reference TRBV7-3 and TRBJ1-1): GAGVSQTPSNKVTEKGKYVELRCDPISGHTALYWYRQSLGQGPEFLIYFQGTGAADDSGLPNDRFFAVRPEGSVSTLKIQRTERGDSAVYLCASSFDRGTTEAFFGQGTRLTVV.

This clone was recorded at least ten times. The CDR3 region has the DNA TGTGCCAGCAGTTACTCGTTGATAGGAAAGGGTTCACCCCTCCACTTT. Translated: CASSYSLIGKGSPLHF. The chain employs TRBV6-5 and TRBJ1-6; D is unresolved. V lost 0 bases to trimming and J lost 9 bases, with 15 bases between them. The CDR3 is made up of 16 amino acids. Germline V gene lookup returns CDR1 MNHEY and CDR2 SVGAGI.

This clone was found many times. The V and J genes are TRBV6-2 or TRBV6-3 and TRBJ2-7; 8 bases fit TRBD2. Germline CDR1 and CDR2: MNHEY and SVGEGT. This CDR3 region has 13 residues. V lost 6 bases and J lost 3; bases outside the gene matches: 4. The CDR3 loop reads CASRITSGYEQYF. CDR3 DNA: TGTGCCAGCAGGATAACTAGCGGCTACGAGCAGTACTTC.